Below, one T cell receptor beta chain is given with its context. Per the study methods: By means of reference gene primer amplification, nucleated cell counts were estimated. Method: immunoSEQ multiplex PCR; TCRdb's copy keeps in-frame clones and lacks some. V and J calls and clone size are those listed in that table; D and trimming were worked out from the DNA. The data contain roughly 300,000 clones, roughly 80% of them seen just once; the ten biggest clones take up about 1.5%. CDR1 is SGDLS, CDR2 YYNGEE, per germline. CDR3 size: 17 residues. The V end lost 2 bases, the J end lost 5 bases, and 19 bases lay between the germline ends. These data belong to a study of blood T cell repertoires in COVID-19. Study-level information: The samples span acute and convalescent COVID-19 from the United States, Italy and Spain. PBMCs, B-cell-depleted T cells, or T cells provided the cDNA or gDNA that made up the material.

V gene TRBV9 combines with J gene TRBJ2-2; tentative D call: TRBD2 (6 bases). The sequencing sample was made of peripheral blood. The sequence came from a human donor with COVID-19, enrolled during active disease. The donor label of this sample is uncertain. This CDR3 reads CASSVDRGLRGTGELFF. CDR3 DNA: TGTGCCAGCAGCGTCGACCGAGGTCTCCGGGGGACCGGGGAGCTGTTTTTT.